The clone carrying this TCR beta chain was seen just once. The trim removed 6 bases at V and 8 bases at J, leaving 12 bases unmatched. Looked up from germline, CDR1 is DFQATT and CDR2 is SNEGSKA (reference sequence). The CDR3 is 15 amino acids. For the second PCR, which ran for roughly 6 to 12 cycles, a sample-barcoded 5' primer and a J-beta primer mix were used. TCRdb reprocessed the 5' RACE reads with MiXCR, giving one entry per CDR3 protein. The sample lists about 580,000 distinct CDR3 sequences, roughly 48% occurring once. The data derive from a study of blood T cells in healthy people across ages.

The chain carries TRBV20-1 and TRBJ2-4, with 11 bases identical to TRBD2. Input material: blood. The sequence derives from a man older than 75 in good health. CDR3 bases: TGCAGTGCCCATGCACTAGCGGGAGCGCAGGACATTCAGTACTTC. Its translation is CSAHALAGAQDIQYF.